These T cell receptor beta chains were read from a single sample in a study of shared clonotypes between healthy human individuals. Produced via immunoSEQ multiplex PCR; TCRdb's table is partial and in-frame only. The table includes about 1 million clones, 65% to 80% detected once. The sequencing input was memory CD4+ T cells sorted from blood. Every receptor here comes from a man aged 18 to 30 in good health. CDR3s include the opening cysteine and the closing phenylalanine or tryptophan. A D gene is named only where the DNA matches it firmly. Clone size is not always given. Where it is, it says once, few, many or a class for expanded clones.

clone_size,d_call,j_call,cdr3_length,v_call,cdr3_nt,cdr3_aa
.,.,TRBJ2-3,16,TRBV28,TGTGCCAGCAGTCCGCGCCGGGGCTTGGTGACAGATACGCAGTATTTT,CASSPRRGLVTDTQYF
.,.,TRBJ2-1,16,TRBV25-1,TGTGCCAGCCCGTCTCGGGCGGACCTCTCCTACAATGAGCAGTTCTTC,CASPSRADLSYNEQFF
.,.,TRBJ1-2,16,TRBV27,TGTGCCAGCAGTTTCGTTACATCAGGTGGGGCACAAGGCTACACCTTC,CASSFVTSGGAQGYTF
.,TRBD1,TRBJ1-4,13,TRBV2,TGTGCCAGCAGCCGGGACAGCTTTGAAAAACTGTTTTTT,CASSRDSFEKLFF
.,.,TRBJ1-4,15,TRBV19,TGTGCCAGTAGGCCGGGGTCATCAACTAATGAAAAACTGTTTTTT,CASRPGSSTNEKLFF
.,.,TRBJ2-7,15,TRBV6-1,TGTGCCAGCAGTGAAGTACCCGCGTACCGGTACGAGCAGTACTTC,CASSEVPAYRYEQYF
few,.,TRBJ2-7,13,TRBV6-6,TGTGCCAGCAGTTACGAGGGCTTCGGCGAGCAGTACTTC,CASSYEGFGEQYF
.,TRBD1,TRBJ2-7,14,TRBV18,TGTGCCAGCTCACCAGGCAGGGGGCGTCTCGAGCAGTACTTC,CASSPGRGRLEQYF
.,.,TRBJ1-2,14,TRBV6-5,TGTGCCAGCACCCAGTGGGGTAGTAACTATGGCTACACCTTC,CASTQWGSNYGYTF
.,.,TRBJ2-2,15,TRBV4-2,TGTGCCAGCAGCCCACAAGCAGCGAACACCGGGGAGCTGTTTTTT,CASSPQAANTGELFF
.,TRBD2,TRBJ2-5,14,TRBV7-2,TGTGCCAGCAGCTTAGCGGGAGGGGAAGAGACCCAGTACTTC,CASSLAGGEETQYF
.,TRBD1,TRBJ1-5,16,TRBV10-2,TGCGCCAGCAGTGCCCGCCGCGGGGGGACAGACCAGCCCCAGCATTTT,CASSARRGGTDQPQHF
.,.,TRBJ1-5,14,TRBV5-6,TGTGCCAGCAGCTTCGGATGGGACAATCAGCCCCAGCATTTT,CASSFGWDNQPQHF
.,.,TRBJ2-1,16,TRBV11-1,TGTGCCAGCAGCTTATCTAGCGCGAACCCCTACAATGAGCAGTTCTTC,CASSLSSANPYNEQFF
.,TRBD1,TRBJ2-1,15,TRBV7-2,TGTGCCAGCAGCTTTTCACAGGGGGCGGTCAATGAGCAGTTCTTC,CASSFSQGAVNEQFF
.,.,TRBJ1-2,17,TRBV11-2,TGTGCCAGCAGCTTAGATCTCGAGGGACGGACGCGGGAGGGCTACACCTTC,CASSLDLEGRTREGYTF
.,.,TRBJ1-2,15,TRBV5-6,TGTGCCAGCAGCACCGTTAACCAGGGGAACTATGGCTACACCTTC,CASSTVNQGNYGYTF
few,TRBD2,TRBJ2-7,16,TRBV5-1,TGCGCCAGCAGCTCCACCAGCGGGGGCCTTTCCTACGAGCAGTACTTC,CASSSTSGGLSYEQYF
few,.,TRBJ1-2,16,TRBV18,TGTGCCAGCTCACCGACCGGCGGGGGTGGACGGGATGGCTACACCTTC,CASSPTGGGGRDGYTF
.,.,TRBJ1-2,13,TRBV18,TGTGCCAGCTCACCCCCGCAGTTGCAGGGCTACACCTTC,CASSPPQLQGYTF
once,TRBD2,TRBJ2-2,17,TRBV27,TGTGCCAGCCGCCCTATAGAGGTGGCGGGGGGGGTCGGGGAGCTGTTTTTT,CASRPIEVAGGVGELFF
.,.,TRBJ2-2,15,TRBV7-2,TGTGCCAGCAAGGCGAGTCGCGGGCCCACCGGGGAGCTGTTTTTT,CASKASRGPTGELFF
.,TRBD2,TRBJ2-7,11,TRBV2,TGTGCCAGCGGGGGGGACTACGAGCAGTACTTC,CASGGDYEQYF